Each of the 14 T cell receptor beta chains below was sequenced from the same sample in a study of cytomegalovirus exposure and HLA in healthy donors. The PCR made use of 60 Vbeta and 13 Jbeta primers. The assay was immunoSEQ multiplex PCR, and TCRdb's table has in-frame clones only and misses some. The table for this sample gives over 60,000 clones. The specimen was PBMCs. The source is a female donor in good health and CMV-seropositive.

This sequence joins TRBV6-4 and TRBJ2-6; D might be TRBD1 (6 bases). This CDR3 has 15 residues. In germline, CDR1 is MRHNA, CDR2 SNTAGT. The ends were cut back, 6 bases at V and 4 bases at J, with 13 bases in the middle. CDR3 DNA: TGTGCCAGCAGAGACACAGGGTCCGGGGCCAACGTCCTGACTTTC. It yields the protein CASRDTGSGANVLTF.

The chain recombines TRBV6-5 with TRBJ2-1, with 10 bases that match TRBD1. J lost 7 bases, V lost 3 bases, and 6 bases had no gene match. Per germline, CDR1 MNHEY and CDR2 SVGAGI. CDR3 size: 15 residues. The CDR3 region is CASSYLGQGRNEQFF. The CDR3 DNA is TGTGCCAGCAGTTATTTGGGACAGGGGAGGAATGAGCAGTTCTTC.

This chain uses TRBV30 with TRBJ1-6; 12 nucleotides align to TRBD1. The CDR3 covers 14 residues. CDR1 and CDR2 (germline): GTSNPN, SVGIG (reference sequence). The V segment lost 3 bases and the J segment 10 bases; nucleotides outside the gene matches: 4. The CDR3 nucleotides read TGTGCCTGGAGCCCGGGACAGGGGGCCTCACCCCTCCACTTT. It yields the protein CAWSPGQGASPLHF.

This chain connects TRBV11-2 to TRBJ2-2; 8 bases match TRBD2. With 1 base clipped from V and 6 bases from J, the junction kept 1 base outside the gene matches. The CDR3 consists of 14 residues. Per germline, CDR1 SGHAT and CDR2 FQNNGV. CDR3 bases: TGTGCCAGCAGCTTAGTACTAGCGGCCGGGGAGCTGTTTTTT. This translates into CASSLVLAAGELFF.

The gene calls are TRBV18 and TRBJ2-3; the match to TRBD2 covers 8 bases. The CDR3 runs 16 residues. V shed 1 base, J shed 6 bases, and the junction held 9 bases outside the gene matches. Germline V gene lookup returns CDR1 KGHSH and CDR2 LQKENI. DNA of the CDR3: TGTGCCAGCTCACCACTGAGAGCGGGAGAAATGGATACGCAGTATTTT. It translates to CASSPLRAGEMDTQYF.

The CDR3 region is CATSRSFPGLAGGGGANVLTF. In DNA, the CDR3 is TGTGCCACCAGCAGATCATTTCCGGGACTAGCGGGGGGTGGTGGGGCCAACGTCCTGACTTTC. The chain couples TRBV15 to TRBJ2-6, with 15 positions matching TRBD2. Germline CDR1 LNHNV, CDR2 YYDKDF (reference sequence). The CDR3 loop spans 21 amino acids. With 2 bases clipped from V and 3 bases from J, the junction kept 11 bases outside the gene matches.

In DNA form, the CDR3 reads TGTGCCAGCACAGTGGCTGGGGCGGGCACAGATACGCAGTATTTT. Translated: CASTVAGAGTDTQYF. The chain carries TRBV9 and TRBJ2-3; perhaps TRBD1 as D (5 bases). From germline, CDR1 is SGDLS and CDR2 YYNGEE. The CDR3 runs to 15 residues. The germline V and J ends were trimmed by 6 bases and 1 base, with 15 bases remaining between them.

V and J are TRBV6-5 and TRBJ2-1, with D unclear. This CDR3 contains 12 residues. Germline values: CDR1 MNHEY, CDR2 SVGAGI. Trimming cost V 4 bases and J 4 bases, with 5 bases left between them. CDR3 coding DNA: TGTGCCAGCAGTTCCCTTTACAATGAGCAGTTCTTC. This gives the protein CASSSLYNEQFF.

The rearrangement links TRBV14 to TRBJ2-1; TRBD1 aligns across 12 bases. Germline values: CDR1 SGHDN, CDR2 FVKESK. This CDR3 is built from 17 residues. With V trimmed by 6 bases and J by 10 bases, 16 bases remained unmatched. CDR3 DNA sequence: TGTGCCAGCAGTACCGGGACAGGGGGCTCAAATGGACTAGAGCAGTTCTTC. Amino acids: CASSTGTGGSNGLEQFF.

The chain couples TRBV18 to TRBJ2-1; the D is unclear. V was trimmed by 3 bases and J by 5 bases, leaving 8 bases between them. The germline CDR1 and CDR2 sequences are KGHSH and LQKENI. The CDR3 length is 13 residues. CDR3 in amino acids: CASSPNPDNEQFF. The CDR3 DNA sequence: TGTGCCAGCTCACCCAACCCGGACAATGAGCAGTTCTTC.

Written as DNA, the CDR3 is TGCGCCAGCAGCCAAGCTAGCGGGCCTTCCTACGAGCAGTACTTC. Translated: CASSQASGPSYEQYF. This chain uses TRBV4-3 with TRBJ2-7, with TRBD2 matching 8 bases. The length of the CDR3 is 15 residues. Trimming cost V 1 base and J 1 base; bases outside gene matches: 3. Germline lookup yields CDR1 LGHNA and CDR2 YSLEER.

CDR3 protein: CASSFTIDTRELFF. DNA of the CDR3: TGTGCCAGCTCTTTTACCATCGATACACGGGAGCTGTTTTTT. The chain recombines TRBV28 with TRBJ2-2; D is unclear. The length of the CDR3 is 14 residues. The germline CDR1 and CDR2 sequences are MDHEN and SYDVKM. The ends were cut back, 8 bases at V and 9 bases at J, with 19 bases in the middle.

Here the CDR3 DNA reads TGCAGCGTTGACGGGGTAGGAGGTAACTATGGCTACACCTTC. It codes for CSVDGVGGNYGYTF. The rearrangement joins TRBV29-1 to TRBJ1-2; D call uncertain. The CDR3 is 14 amino acids. Deletions cut 3 bases from V and 1 base from J, with 12 bases between. Germline lookup yields CDR1 SQVTM and CDR2 ANQGSEA.

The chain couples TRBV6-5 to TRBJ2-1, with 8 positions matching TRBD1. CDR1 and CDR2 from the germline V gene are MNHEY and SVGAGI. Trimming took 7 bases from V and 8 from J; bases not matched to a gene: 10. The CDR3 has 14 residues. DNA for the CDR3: TGTGCCAGCACCTTGGGGCAGGGGGCGTATGAGCAGTTCTTC. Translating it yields CASTLGQGAYEQFF.